This T cell receptor beta chain was observed in a study of human T cells and chemical hapten exposure. Study information: Chiefly female patients presented with alopecia areata, totalis or universalis.

Germline V lookup: CDR1 MDHEN, CDR2 SYDVKM. This CDR3 has 14 residues. V was pared by 7 bases and J by 3 bases, with 15 bases between. Sample time point: pre-sensitization, week 0. Stated treatment: therapeutic diphenylcyclopropenone sensitization with weekly scalp DPC. Unfractionated whole blood was the source from which total RNA was extracted. TCRdb reprocessed the RACE reads with MiXCR, giving one entry per CDR3 protein. The data contain roughly 50,000 distinct CDR3 sequences, 8.5% to 10% of them singletons. The TCR was taken from a woman aged 25 to 45 with alopecia areata. Some clones in this sample may be carry-over from other donors' samples. This chain uses TRBV28 with TRBJ1-2; D possibly corresponds to TRBD1 (6 bases). The sample here was whole blood, taken in connection with sensitization to the hapten diphenylcyclopropenone (DPC). CDR3 residues: CASITGGQYYGYTF. The CDR3 coding sequence is TGTGCCAGCATCACCGGGGGACAATACTATGGCTACACCTTC.